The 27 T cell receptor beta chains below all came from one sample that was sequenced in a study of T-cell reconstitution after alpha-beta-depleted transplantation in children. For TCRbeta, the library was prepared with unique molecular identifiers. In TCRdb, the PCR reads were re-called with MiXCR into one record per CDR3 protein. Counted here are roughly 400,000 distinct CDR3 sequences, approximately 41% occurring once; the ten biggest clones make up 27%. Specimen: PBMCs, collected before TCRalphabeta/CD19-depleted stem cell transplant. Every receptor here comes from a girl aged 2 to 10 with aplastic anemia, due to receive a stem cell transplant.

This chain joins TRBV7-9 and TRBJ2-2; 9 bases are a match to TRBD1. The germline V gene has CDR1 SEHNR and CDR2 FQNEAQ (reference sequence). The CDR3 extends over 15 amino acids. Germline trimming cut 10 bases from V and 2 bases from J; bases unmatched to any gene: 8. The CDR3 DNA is TGTGCCACCACTCCGGGACAGGGTAACACCGGGGAGCTGTTTTTT. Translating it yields CATTPGQGNTGELFF. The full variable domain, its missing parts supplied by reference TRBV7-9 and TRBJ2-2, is DTGVSQNPRHKITKRGQNVTFRCDPISEHNRLYWYRQTLGQGPEFLTYFQNEAQLEKSRLLSDRFSAERPKGSFSTLEIQRTEQGDSAMYLCATTPGQGNTGELFFGEGSRLTVL.

The CDR3 DNA reads as TGTGCCAGCAGCCTGGGCAGGCTTGGATACGAGCAGTACTTC. It yields the protein CASSLGRLGYEQYF. The J gene is TRBJ2-7, the V gene TRBV6-1; D is unclear. CDR1 is MNHNS, CDR2 SASEGT, per germline. The V gene lost 6 bases and the J gene lost 4 bases, with 16 bases spanning the gap. CDR3 length: 14 amino acids.

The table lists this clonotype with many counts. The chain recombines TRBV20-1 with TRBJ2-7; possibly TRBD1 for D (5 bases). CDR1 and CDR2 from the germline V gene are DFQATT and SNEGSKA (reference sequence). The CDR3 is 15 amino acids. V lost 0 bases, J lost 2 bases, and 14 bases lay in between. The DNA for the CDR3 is TGCAGTGCTAGAGATCGGGCGAAGGGGACCTACGAGCAGTACTTC. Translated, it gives CSARDRAKGTYEQYF.

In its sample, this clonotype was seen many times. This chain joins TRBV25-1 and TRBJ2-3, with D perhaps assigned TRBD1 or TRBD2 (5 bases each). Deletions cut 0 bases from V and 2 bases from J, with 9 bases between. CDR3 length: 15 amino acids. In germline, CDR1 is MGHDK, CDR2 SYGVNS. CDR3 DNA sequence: TGTGCCAGCAGTGAATATGTGGGACCCACAGATACGCAGTATTTT. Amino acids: CASSEYVGPTDTQYF.

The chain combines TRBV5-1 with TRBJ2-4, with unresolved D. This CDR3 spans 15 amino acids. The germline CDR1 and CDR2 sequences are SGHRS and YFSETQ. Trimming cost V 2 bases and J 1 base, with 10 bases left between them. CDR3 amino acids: CASSLLGVAKNIQYF. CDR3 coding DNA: TGCGCCAGCAGCTTACTTGGGGTTGCCAAAAACATTCAGTACTTC. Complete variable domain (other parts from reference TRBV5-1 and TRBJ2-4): KAGVTQTPRYLIKTRGQQVTLSCSPISGHRSVSWYQQTPGQGLQFLFEYFSETQRNKGNFPGRFSGRQFSNSRSEMNVSTLELGDSALYLCASSLLGVAKNIQYFGAGTRLSVL.

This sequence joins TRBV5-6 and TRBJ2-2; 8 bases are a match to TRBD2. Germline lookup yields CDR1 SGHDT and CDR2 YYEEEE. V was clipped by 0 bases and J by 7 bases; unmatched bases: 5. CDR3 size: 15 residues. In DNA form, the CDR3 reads TGTGCCAGCAGCTTGGGAGCGGGAGTTAACGGGGAGCTGTTTTTT. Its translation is CASSLGAGVNGELFF.

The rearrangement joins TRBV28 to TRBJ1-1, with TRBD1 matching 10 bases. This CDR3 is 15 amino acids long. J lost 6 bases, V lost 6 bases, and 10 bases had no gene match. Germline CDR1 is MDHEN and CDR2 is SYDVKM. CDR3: CASSLGTGAFPEAFF. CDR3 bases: TGTGCCAGCAGCCTCGGGACAGGGGCTTTCCCTGAAGCTTTCTTT. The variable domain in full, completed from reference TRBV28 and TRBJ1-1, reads DVKVTQSSRYLVKRTGEKVFLECVQDMDHENMFWYRQDPGLGLRLIYFSYDVKMKEKGDIPEGYSVSREKKERFSLILESASTNQTSMYLCASSLGTGAFPEAFFGQGTRLTVV.

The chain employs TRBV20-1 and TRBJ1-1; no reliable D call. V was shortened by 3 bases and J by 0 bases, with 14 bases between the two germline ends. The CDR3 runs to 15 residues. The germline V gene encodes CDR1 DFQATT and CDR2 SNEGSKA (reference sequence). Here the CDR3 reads CSASKAGDMNTEAFF. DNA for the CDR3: TGCAGTGCTAGTAAGGCAGGAGATATGAACACTGAAGCTTTCTTT.

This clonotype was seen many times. The CDR3 is CSVNRGAEQYF. CDR3 coding DNA: TGCAGCGTCAATCGAGGGGCCGAGCAGTACTTC. The V call is TRBV29-1, the J call TRBJ2-7; TRBD1 or TRBD2 may be the D gene (5 bases each). The CDR3 has 11 residues. V gave up 6 bases and J gave up 6 bases, with 12 bases separating them. Per germline, CDR1 SQVTM and CDR2 ANQGSEA.

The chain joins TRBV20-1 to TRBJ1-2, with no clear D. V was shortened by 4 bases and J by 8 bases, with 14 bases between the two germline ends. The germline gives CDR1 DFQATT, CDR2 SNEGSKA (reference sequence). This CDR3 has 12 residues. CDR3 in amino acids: CSATLTGSGYTF. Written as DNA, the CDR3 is TGCAGTGCTACCCTGACCGGGAGCGGCTACACCTTC.

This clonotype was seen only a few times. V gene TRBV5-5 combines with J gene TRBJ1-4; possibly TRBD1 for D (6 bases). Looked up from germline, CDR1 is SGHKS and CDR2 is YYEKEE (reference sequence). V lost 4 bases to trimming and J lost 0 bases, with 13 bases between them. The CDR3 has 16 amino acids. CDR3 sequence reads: CASSPITGTTNEKLFF. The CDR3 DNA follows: TGTGCCAGCAGCCCCATTACAGGGACAACTAATGAAAAACTGTTTTTT.

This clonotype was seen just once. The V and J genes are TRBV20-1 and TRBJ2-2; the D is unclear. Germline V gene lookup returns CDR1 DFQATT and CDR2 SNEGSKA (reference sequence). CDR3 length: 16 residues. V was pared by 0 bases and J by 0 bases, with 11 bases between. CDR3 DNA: TGCAGTGCTAGAGATCTCGGAATCGCGAACACCGGGGAGCTGTTTTTT. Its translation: CSARDLGIANTGELFF.

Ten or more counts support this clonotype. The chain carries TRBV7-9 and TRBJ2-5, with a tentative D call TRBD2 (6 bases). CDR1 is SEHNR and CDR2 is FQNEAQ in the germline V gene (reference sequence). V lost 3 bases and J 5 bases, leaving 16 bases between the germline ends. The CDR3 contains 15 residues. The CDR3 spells CASSLAGPRGETQYF. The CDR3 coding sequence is TGTGCCAGCAGCTTGGCCGGGCCCCGGGGGGAGACCCAGTACTTC.

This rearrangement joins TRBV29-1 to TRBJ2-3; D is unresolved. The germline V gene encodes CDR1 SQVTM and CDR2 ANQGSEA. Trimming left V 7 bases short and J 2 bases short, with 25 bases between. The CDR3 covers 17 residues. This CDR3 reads CSATAAAQAIPTDTQYF. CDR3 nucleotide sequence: TGCAGCGCCACGGCGGCAGCGCAGGCCATCCCCACAGATACGCAGTATTTT.

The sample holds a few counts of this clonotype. The CDR3 DNA follows: TGTGCCAGCGAGCCCTGGCCTAGCTCCTACAATGAGCAGTTCTTC. It is translated as CASEPWPSSYNEQFF. This chain uses TRBV28 with TRBJ2-1, with D unresolved. V was clipped by 8 bases and J by 0 bases, with 14 bases between them. This CDR3 is 15 amino acids long. CDR1 MDHEN and CDR2 SYDVKM come from the germline V gene.

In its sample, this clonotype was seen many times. The CDR3 reads CASSEARVGTGELFF. In DNA, the CDR3 is TGTGCCAGCAGTGAAGCAAGGGTAGGCACCGGGGAGCTGTTTTTT. V usage is TRBV6-1 and J usage is TRBJ2-2; D not certain. Trimming cost V 0 bases and J 4 bases, with 9 bases left between them. CDR3 size: 15 residues. CDR1 is MNHNS, CDR2 SASEGT, per germline.

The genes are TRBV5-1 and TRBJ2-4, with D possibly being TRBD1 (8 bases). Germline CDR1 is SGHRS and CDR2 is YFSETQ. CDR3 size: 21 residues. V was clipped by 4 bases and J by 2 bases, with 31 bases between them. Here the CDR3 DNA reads TGCGCCAGCAGCCCCCTGAGCACGACAGGGGTAACGGGAGGAACCAAAAACATTCAGTACTTC. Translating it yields CASSPLSTTGVTGGTKNIQYF.

This chain's CDR3 is CASSLWGEQYF. The CDR3 DNA follows: TGTGCCAGCAGTTTATGGGGCGAGCAGTACTTC. The chain couples TRBV12-3 or TRBV12-4 to TRBJ2-7; no clear D. CDR3 length equals 11 residues. V dropped 2 bases and J dropped 6 bases, with 5 bases sitting between them.

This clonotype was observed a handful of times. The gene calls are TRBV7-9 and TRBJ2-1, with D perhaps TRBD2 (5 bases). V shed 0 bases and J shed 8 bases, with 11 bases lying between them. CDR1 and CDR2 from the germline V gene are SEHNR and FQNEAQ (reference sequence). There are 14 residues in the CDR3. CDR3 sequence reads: CASSLAARADEQFF. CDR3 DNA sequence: TGTGCCAGCAGCTTAGCGGCGAGGGCCGATGAGCAGTTCTTC.

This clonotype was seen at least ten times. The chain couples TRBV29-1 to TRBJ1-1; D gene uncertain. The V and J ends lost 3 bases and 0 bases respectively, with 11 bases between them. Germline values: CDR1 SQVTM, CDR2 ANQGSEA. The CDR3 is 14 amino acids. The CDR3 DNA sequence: TGCAGCGTTGATCTCAGGAGGGTGAACACTGAAGCTTTCTTT. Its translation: CSVDLRRVNTEAFF.

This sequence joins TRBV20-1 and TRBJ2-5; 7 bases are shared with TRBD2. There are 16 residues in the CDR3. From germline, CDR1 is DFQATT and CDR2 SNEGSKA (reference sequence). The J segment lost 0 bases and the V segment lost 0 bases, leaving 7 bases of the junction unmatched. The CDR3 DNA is TGCAGTGCTAGAGAGAGCGGGGATCCCTACCAAGAGACCCAGTACTTC. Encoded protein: CSARESGDPYQETQYF.

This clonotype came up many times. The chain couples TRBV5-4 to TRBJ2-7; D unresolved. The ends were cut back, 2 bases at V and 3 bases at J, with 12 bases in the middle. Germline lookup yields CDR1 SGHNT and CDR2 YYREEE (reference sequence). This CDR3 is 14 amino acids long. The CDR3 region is CASSFLGSNYEQYF. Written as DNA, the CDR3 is TGTGCCAGCAGCTTTTTGGGTTCGAACTACGAGCAGTACTTC. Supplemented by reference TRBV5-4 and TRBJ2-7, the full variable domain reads ETGVTQSPTHLIKTRGQQVTLRCSSQSGHNTVSWYQQALGQGPQFIFQYYREEENGRGNFPPRFSGLQFPNYSSELNVNALELDDSALYLCASSFLGSNYEQYFGPGTRLTVT.

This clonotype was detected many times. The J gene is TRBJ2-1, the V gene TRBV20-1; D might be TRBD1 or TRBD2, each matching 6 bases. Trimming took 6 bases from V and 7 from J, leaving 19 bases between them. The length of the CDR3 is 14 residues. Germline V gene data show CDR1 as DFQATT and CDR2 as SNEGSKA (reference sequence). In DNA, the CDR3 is TGCAGTGCGGCGGGACACCGGGGGTTAAATGAGCAGTTCTTC. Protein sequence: CSAAGHRGLNEQFF.

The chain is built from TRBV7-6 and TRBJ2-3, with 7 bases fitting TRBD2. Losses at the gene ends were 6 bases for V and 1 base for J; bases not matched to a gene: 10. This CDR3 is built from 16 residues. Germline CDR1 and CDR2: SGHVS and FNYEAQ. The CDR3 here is CASRKMAGVRTDTQYF. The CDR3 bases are TGTGCCAGCAGAAAGATGGCGGGAGTGCGCACAGATACGCAGTATTTT.

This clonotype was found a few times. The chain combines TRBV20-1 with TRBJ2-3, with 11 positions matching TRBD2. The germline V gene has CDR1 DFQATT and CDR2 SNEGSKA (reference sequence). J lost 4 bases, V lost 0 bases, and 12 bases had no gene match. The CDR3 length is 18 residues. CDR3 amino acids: CSARDPLAGGVEADTQYF. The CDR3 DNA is TGCAGTGCTAGAGATCCCCTAGCGGGAGGTGTCGAGGCAGATACGCAGTATTTT.

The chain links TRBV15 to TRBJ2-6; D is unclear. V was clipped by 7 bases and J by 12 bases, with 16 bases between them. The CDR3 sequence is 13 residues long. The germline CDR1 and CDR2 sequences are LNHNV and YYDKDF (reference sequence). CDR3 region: CATNYHGSPVLTF. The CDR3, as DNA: TGTGCCACCAACTATCATGGCAGCCCCGTCCTGACTTTC.

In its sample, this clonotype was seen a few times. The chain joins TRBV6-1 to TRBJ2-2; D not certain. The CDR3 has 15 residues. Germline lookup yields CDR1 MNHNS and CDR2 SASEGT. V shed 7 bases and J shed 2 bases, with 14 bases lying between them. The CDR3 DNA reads TGTGCCAGCACTCGCGGTTCCTCCAACACCGGGGAGCTGTTTTTT. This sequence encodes CASTRGSSNTGELFF.